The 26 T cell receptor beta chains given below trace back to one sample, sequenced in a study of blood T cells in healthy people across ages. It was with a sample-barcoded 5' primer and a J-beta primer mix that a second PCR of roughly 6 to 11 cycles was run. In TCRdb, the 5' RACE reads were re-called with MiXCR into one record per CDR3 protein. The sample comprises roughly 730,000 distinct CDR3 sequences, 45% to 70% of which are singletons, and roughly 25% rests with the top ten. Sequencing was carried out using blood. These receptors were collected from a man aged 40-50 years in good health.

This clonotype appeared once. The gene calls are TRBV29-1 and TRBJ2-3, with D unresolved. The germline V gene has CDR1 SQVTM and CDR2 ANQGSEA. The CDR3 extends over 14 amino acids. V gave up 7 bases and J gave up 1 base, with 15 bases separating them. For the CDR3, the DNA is TGCAGCGCCCTGTGGGGTATCGGCACAGATACGCAGTATTTT. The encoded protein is CSALWGIGTDTQYF.

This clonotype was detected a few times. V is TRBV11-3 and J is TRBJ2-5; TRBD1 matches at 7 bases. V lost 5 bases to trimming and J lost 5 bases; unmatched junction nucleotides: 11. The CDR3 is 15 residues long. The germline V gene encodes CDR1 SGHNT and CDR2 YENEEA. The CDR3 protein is CASSPSIGGAETQYF. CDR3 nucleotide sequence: TGTGCCAGCAGCCCTTCCATAGGGGGCGCGGAGACCCAGTACTTC.

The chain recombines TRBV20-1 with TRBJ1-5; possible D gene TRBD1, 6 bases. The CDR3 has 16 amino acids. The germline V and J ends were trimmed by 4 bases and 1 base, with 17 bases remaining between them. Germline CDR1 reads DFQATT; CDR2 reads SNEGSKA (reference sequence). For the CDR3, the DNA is TGCAGTGCTACTGAAGGGGGAGGGGGGAGCAATCAGCCCCAGCATTTT. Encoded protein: CSATEGGGGSNQPQHF.

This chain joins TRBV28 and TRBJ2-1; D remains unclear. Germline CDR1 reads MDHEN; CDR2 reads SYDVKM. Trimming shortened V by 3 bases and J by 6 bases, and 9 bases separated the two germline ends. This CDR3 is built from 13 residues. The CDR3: CASSLAVANEQFF. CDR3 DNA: TGTGCCAGCAGTTTGGCAGTAGCCAATGAGCAGTTCTTC.

CDR3: CASSLKPPFYGYTF. The CDR3 region has the DNA TGTGCCAGCAGTCTCAAGCCGCCTTTTTATGGCTACACCTTC. The rearrangement uses TRBV28 and TRBJ1-2; no clear D gene. The CDR3 consists of 14 residues. Deletions cut 5 bases from V and 5 bases from J, with 15 bases between. Germline CDR1 and CDR2: MDHEN and SYDVKM.

The CDR3 bases are TGTGCCAGCAGCTCACCCTTCGAGACCCAGTACTTC. This gives the protein CASSSPFETQYF. The chain carries TRBV7-2 and TRBJ2-7; D uncertain. The J call is doubtful: the DNA matches TRBJ2-5 better. Germline V CDR1 and CDR2: SGHTA, FQGNSA. This CDR3 is 12 amino acids long.

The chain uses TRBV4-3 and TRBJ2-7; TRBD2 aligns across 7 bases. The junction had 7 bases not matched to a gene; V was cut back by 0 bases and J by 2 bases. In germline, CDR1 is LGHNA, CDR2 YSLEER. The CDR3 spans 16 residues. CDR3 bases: TGCGCCAGCAGCCAAGATGGGGCTAGCGGTGCCTACGAGCAGTACTTC. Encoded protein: CASSQDGASGAYEQYF.

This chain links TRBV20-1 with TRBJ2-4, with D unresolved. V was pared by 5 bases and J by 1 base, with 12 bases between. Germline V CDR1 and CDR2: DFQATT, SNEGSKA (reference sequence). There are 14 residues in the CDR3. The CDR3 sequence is CSAPEPGAKNIQYF. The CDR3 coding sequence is TGCAGTGCTCCTGAACCCGGGGCCAAAAACATTCAGTACTTC.

The CDR3 protein is CASSPGSTALNTEAFF. CDR3 nucleotides: TGTGCCAGCAGTCCAGGGTCAACGGCCTTGAACACTGAAGCTTTCTTT. V usage is TRBV12-3 or TRBV12-4 and J usage is TRBJ1-1; a possible D gene is TRBD1 (5 bases). The V end was cut by 5 bases, the J end by 0 bases, with 16 bases between. The CDR3 is made up of 16 amino acids.

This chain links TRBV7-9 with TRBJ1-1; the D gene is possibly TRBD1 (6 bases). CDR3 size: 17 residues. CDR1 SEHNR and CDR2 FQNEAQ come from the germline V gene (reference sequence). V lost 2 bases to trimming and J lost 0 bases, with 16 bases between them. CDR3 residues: CASSLPLRGGMNTEAFF. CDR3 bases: TGTGCCAGCAGCTTACCTTTGAGGGGGGGGATGAACACTGAAGCTTTCTTT.

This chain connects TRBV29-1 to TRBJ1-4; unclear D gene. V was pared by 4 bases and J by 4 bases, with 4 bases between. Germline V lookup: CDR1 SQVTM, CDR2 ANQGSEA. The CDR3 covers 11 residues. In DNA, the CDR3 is TGCAGCGTTGGCCTTAATGAAAAACTGTTTTTT. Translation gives CSVGLNEKLFF.

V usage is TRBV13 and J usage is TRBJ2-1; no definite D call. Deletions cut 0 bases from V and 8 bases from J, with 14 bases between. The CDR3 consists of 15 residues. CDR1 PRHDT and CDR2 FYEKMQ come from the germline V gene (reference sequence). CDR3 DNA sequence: TGTGCCAGCAGCTTAGGCCCCGGACCAGCCGATGAGCAGTTCTTC. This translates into CASSLGPGPADEQFF.

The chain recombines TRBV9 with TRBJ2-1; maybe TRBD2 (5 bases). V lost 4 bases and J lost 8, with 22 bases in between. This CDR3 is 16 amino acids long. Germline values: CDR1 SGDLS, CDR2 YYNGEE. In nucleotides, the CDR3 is TGTGCCAGCAGCCCGGGCGGGTCGAGTTGGGTTTATGAGCAGTTCTTC. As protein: CASSPGGSSWVYEQFF.

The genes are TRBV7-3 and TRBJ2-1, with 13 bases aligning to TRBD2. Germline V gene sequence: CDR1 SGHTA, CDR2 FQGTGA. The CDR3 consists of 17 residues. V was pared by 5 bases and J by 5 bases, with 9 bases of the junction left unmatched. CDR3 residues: CASSTSGGAQDNNEQFF. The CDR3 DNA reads TGTGCCAGCAGCACTAGCGGGGGGGCCCAGGATAACAATGAGCAGTTCTTC. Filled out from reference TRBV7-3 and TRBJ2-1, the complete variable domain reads GAGVSQTPSNKVTEKGKYVELRCDPISGHTALYWYRQSLGQGPEFLIYFQGTGAADDSGLPNDRFFAVRPEGSVSTLKIQRTERGDSAVYLCASSTSGGAQDNNEQFFGPGTRLTVL.

As DNA, the CDR3 is TGTGCCAGCAGCCAAAGCCTAGGGAGGGAGACCCAGTACTTC. Its protein is CASSQSLGRETQYF. The V and J genes are TRBV4-2 and TRBJ2-7; a weak D match, TRBD2 (6 bases). The end of the DNA is better explained by TRBJ2-5, so the J call may be wrong. Looked up from germline, CDR1 is LGHNA and CDR2 is YNFKEQ. The CDR3 contains 14 residues.

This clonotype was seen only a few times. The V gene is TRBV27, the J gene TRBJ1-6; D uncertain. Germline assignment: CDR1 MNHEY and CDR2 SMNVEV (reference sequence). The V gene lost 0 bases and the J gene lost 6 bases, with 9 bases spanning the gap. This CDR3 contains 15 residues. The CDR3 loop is CASSLSLGLNSPLHF. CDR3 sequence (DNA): TGTGCCAGCAGTTTATCTCTCGGTCTTAATTCACCCCTCCACTTT.

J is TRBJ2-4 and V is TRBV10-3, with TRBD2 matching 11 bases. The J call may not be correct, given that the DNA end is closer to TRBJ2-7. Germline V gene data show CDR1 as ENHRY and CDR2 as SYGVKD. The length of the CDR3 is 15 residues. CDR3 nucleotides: TGTGCCAGCCACCAACCGGGACTAGCGGAATACGAGCAGTACTTC. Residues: CASHQPGLAEYEQYF.

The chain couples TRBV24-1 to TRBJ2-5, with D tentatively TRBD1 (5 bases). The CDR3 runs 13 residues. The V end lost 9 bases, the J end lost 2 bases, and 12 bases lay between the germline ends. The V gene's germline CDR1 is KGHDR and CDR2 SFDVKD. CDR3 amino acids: CATQGAEQETQYF. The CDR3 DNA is TGTGCCACCCAAGGGGCGGAGCAAGAGACCCAGTACTTC.

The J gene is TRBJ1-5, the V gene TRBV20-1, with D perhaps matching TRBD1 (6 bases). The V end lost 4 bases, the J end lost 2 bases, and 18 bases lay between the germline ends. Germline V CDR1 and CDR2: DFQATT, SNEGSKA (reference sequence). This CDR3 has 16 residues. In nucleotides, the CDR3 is TGCAGTGCTACGTTGGGGGGCGGGCAACGCAATCAGCCCCAGCATTTT. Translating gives CSATLGGGQRNQPQHF.

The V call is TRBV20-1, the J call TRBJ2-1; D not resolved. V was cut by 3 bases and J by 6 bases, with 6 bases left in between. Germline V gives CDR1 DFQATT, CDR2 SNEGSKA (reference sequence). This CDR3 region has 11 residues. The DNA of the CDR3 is TGCAGTGCTAGCAGGCCCAATGAGCAGTTCTTC. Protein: CSASRPNEQFF.

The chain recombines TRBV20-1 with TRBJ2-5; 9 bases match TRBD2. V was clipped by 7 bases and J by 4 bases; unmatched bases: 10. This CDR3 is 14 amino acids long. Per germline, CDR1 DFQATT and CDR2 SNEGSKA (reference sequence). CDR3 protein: CSVVSGGRGETQYF. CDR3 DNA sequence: TGCAGTGTAGTTAGCGGGGGCCGTGGAGAGACCCAGTACTTC.

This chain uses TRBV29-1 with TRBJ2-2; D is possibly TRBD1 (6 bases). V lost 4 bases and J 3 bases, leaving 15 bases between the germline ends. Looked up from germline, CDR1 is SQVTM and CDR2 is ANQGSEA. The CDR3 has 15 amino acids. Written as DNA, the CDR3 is TGCAGCGTTGGACCTATGGACAGACACACCGGGGAGCTGTTTTTT. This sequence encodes CSVGPMDRHTGELFF.

CDR3 protein: CASSLSRGGHENIQYF. In DNA, the CDR3 is TGTGCCAGCAGCTTATCCCGGGGGGGTCATGAAAACATTCAGTACTTC. The V gene is TRBV7-2, the J gene TRBJ2-4, with TRBD2 matching over 8 bases. Trimming at V came to 2 bases and at J to 5 bases, leaving 8 bases not matched to a gene. CDR1 is SGHTA, CDR2 FQGNSA, per germline. The CDR3 loop spans 16 amino acids.

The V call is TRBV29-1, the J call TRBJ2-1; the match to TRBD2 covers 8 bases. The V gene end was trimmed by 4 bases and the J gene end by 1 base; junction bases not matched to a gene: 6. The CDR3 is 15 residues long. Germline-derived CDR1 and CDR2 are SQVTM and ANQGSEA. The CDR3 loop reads CSVGTAGGSYNEQFF. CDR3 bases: TGCAGCGTTGGTACGGCGGGGGGTTCCTACAATGAGCAGTTCTTC.

This CDR3 reads CASSTQGSGNTIYF. CDR3 sequence (DNA): TGTGCCAGCAGTACCCAGGGATCTGGAAACACCATATATTTT. The chain links TRBV6-6 to TRBJ1-3; perhaps TRBD1 as D (5 bases). Germline V lookup: CDR1 MNHNY, CDR2 SVGAGI (reference sequence). V lost 5 bases, J lost 1 base, and 9 bases lay in between. The CDR3 covers 14 residues.

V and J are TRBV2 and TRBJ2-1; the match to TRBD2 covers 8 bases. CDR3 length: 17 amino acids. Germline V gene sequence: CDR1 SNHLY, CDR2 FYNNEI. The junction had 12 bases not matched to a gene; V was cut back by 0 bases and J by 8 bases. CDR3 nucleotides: TGTGCCAGCAGTGAAGCGCTTCGGAGCGGGAGAGGGGATGAGCAGTTCTTC. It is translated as CASSEALRSGRGDEQFF.